These T cell receptor beta chains were read from a single sample in a study of T cells in Graves' hyperthyroidism and ophthalmopathy. MiXCR, applied by TCRdb to the multiplex PCR reads, yields one record per CDR3 protein. The top ten hold roughly 10% of the sample, which has roughly 700,000 distinct CDR3 sequences, about 14% seen once. Source material: blood. These receptors were obtained from a woman aged 18-29 years with Graves' hyperthyroidism. Both conserved end residues are part of each CDR3. A D gene is named only where the DNA matches it firmly. Size is stated for part of the rows, as once, few or many counts, or as a class when the clone is expanded.

J,size,D,V,DNA,CDR3
TRBJ2-7,few,-,TRBV7-2,TGTGCCAGCAGCTTCCCCGGGACCGCCTCCTACGAGCAGTACTTC,CASSFPGTASYEQYF
TRBJ1-2,-,-,TRBV6-5,TGTGCCAGCAGATCTCGCCGCCTAGTTGGCTACACCTTC,CASRSRRLVGYTF
TRBJ2-7,-,TRBD2,TRBV6-1,TGTGCCAGCAGCGTTCTTAGCGGGATCGAGTACGAGCAGTACTTC,CASSVLSGIEYEQYF
TRBJ1-1,-,TRBD1,TRBV25-1,TGTGCCAGCATGCAGGGGGGGTACGCTGAAGCTTTCTTT,CASMQGGYAEAFF
TRBJ2-1,many,TRBD1,TRBV7-2,TGTGCCAGCAGCCCCTCGGGACAGGGTGGCCTCAATGAGCAGTTCTTC,CASSPSGQGGLNEQFF
TRBJ2-4,many,TRBD2,TRBV28,TGTGCCAGCAGTTCGCCGGGGGGAGGCCTAGCCAAAAACATTCAGTACTTC,CASSSPGGGLAKNIQYF
TRBJ1-5,many,-,TRBV5-1,TGCGCCAGCAGCTTGACGGGGGCCAATCAGCCCCAGCATTTT,CASSLTGANQPQHF
TRBJ2-7,many,TRBD2,TRBV5-1,TGCGCCAGCAGCTTGGTCCTAGCGGGAGGTTACCACGAGCAGTACTTC,CASSLVLAGGYHEQYF
TRBJ2-5,many,-,TRBV5-6,TGTGCCAGCAGCTTCTCACTCTGGGAGACCCAGTACTTC,CASSFSLWETQYF
TRBJ1-1,-,-,TRBV6-1,TGTGCCAGCAGTGAAGGGACAGTCTATCAGAGAGCTTTCTTT,CASSEGTVYQRAFF
TRBJ2-1,few,-,TRBV15,TGTGCCACCAGTCCCTTAGTTTTATCCTACAATGAGCAGTTCTTC,CATSPLVLSYNEQFF
TRBJ1-4,few,-,TRBV29-1,TGCAGCGTTGAAGAAACCGGGGCAACTAATGAAAAACTGTTTTTT,CSVEETGATNEKLFF
TRBJ2-7,many,-,TRBV7-8,TGTGCCAGCAGCTTAGGAGGGAGGCCAACTTCCGAGCAGTACTTC,CASSLGGRPTSEQYF
TRBJ2-2,many,-,TRBV4-1,TGCGCCAGCAGCCAGCCCTTGGGCCTGCGAGGCGGGGAGCTGTTTTTT,CASSQPLGLRGGELFF
TRBJ2-1,-,TRBD2,TRBV5-5,TGTGCCAGCAGCGAGGGACTAGCCTCCTACAATGAGCAGTTCTTC,CASSEGLASYNEQFF
TRBJ1-4,many,-,TRBV28,TGTGCCAGCACCGTGGCAGGCGGCGAAAAACTGTTTTTT,CASTVAGGEKLFF
TRBJ2-7,many,TRBD2,TRBV12-3/TRBV12-4,TGTGCCAGCAGTTTGATGGCGGGAGCAAGGAACGAGCAGTACTTC,CASSLMAGARNEQYF
TRBJ2-1,-,TRBD2,TRBV30,TGTGCCTGGAGTGGAGGCGGGCTAGCGGGCTCCTACAATGAGCAGTTCTTC,CAWSGGGLAGSYNEQFF
TRBJ1-1,many,-,TRBV29-1,TGCAGCTCCAGTCGGCCAACGAACACTGAAGCTTTCTTT,CSSSRPTNTEAFF
TRBJ1-1,many,-,TRBV7-2,TGTGCCAGCAGCTTAGCGGGGTGGGTGAACACTGAAGCTTTCTTT,CASSLAGWVNTEAFF
TRBJ2-3,many,-,TRBV6-6,TGTGCCAGCAGTTACTGGGGGACTAGCACAGATACGCAGTATTTT,CASSYWGTSTDTQYF
TRBJ2-5,-,TRBD2,TRBV10-3,TGTGCCATCAGAACTAGCGGGAGCGACCAAGAGACCCAGTACTTC,CAIRTSGSDQETQYF
TRBJ1-4,-,-,TRBV15,TGTGCCACCCGGAATCCGGGCGAAAAACTGTTTTTT,CATRNPGEKLFF
TRBJ2-2,few,-,TRBV10-1,TGCGCCACCTCGGGGCTAGGGGGTAATCAGAACACCGGGGAGCTGTTTTTT,CATSGLGGNQNTGELFF
TRBJ2-2,few,-,TRBV12-5,TGTGCTAGTGGTTTTGACACCGGGGAGCTGTTTTTT,CASGFDTGELFF
TRBJ1-1,many,-,TRBV2,TGTGCCAGCAGTGATATCCTGAACACTGAAGCTTTCTTT,CASSDILNTEAFF
TRBJ2-3,few,TRBD1,TRBV29-1,TGCAGCGTTGAACGGATGGCAGGGGGGTATTTT,CSVERMAGGYF
TRBJ2-1,many,TRBD2,TRBV2,TGTGCCAGCAGGGCTAGCGGGATGCCCTACAATGAGCAGTTCTTC,CASRASGMPYNEQFF
TRBJ1-2,-,-,TRBV9,TGTGCCAGCAGCGTAGATGAAGGCCGGGGGGGCTACACCTTC,CASSVDEGRGGYTF
TRBJ2-1,-,TRBD2,TRBV7-2,TGTGCCAGCAGCTTAGATGAAATAGCGGGGAAGTATGAGCAGTTCTTC,CASSLDEIAGKYEQFF
TRBJ2-3,few,TRBD1,TRBV27,TGTGCCAGCAGTTTCCTGCGGACAGGCCAGATGGATACGCAGTATTTT,CASSFLRTGQMDTQYF
TRBJ2-1,many,-,TRBV2,TGTGCCAGCAGTGCCCATCAAATGGGGTCGAATGAGCAGTTCTTC,CASSAHQMGSNEQFF
TRBJ2-1,once,TRBD2,TRBV27,TGTGCCAGCAGCAACACGCGGGAGAGGTACAATGAGCAGTTCTTC,CASSNTRERYNEQFF
TRBJ1-1,-,TRBD1,TRBV6-1,TGTGCCAGCAGGGAAGACAGGGGTCGCACTGAAGCTTTCTTT,CASREDRGRTEAFF
TRBJ2-4,many,-,TRBV3-1,TGTGCCAGCAGCCCGGAGTTAGAGGTCAAAAACATTCAGTACTTC,CASSPELEVKNIQYF
TRBJ2-1,many,TRBD1,TRBV27,TGTGCCAGCAGTTTATTCGGGGGGGACAGGGGGTTTAATGAGCAGTTCTTC,CASSLFGGDRGFNEQFF
TRBJ2-7,many,TRBD2,TRBV20-1,TGCAGTGCTAGAGATCGGAGCGGGAGTTTCTACGAGCAGTACTTC,CSARDRSGSFYEQYF
TRBJ2-3,many,-,TRBV11-2,TGTGCCAGCAGCTTAAGGACAGGCGGGATAGATACGCAGTATTTT,CASSLRTGGIDTQYF
TRBJ2-5,many,TRBD1,TRBV6-6,TGTGCCAGCAGTTACTCGCTGGGACAGTGGGAGACCCAGTACTTC,CASSYSLGQWETQYF
TRBJ1-1,few,-,TRBV7-9,TGTGCCAGCAGCTTGGGTCGGCTACCTGAAGCTTTCTTT,CASSLGRLPEAFF
TRBJ2-3,few,TRBD2,TRBV19,TGTGCCAGTAGCCGGGGGGGCAGGTCCGAAGATACGCAGTATTTT,CASSRGGRSEDTQYF
TRBJ2-7,-,TRBD1,TRBV19,TGTGCCAGTAGTGGAACCTCCTCAGGGGGCCCTGTCTACGAGCAGTACTTC,CASSGTSSGGPVYEQYF
TRBJ1-2,few,-,TRBV14,TGTGCCAGCAGCCAAGCGGCCGGGGGGAGGAGTGGCTACACCTTC,CASSQAAGGRSGYTF
TRBJ1-2,-,-,TRBV29-1,TGCAGCGTTGGGTTGGGCACGGGAGGCGGCTACACCTTC,CSVGLGTGGGYTF
TRBJ2-1,many,-,TRBV18,TGTGCCAGCTCACCTTCCCATGAGCAGTTCTTC,CASSPSHEQFF
TRBJ2-7,few,-,TRBV4-3,TGCGCCAGCAGCCAAGGAGTCGGCAGAACCTACGAGCAGTACTTC,CASSQGVGRTYEQYF
TRBJ2-2,-,TRBD2,TRBV28,TGTGCCAGCTCACCTCTAGTCGGACTAGCGGGAGGGACGAACACCGGGGAGCTGTTTTTT,CASSPLVGLAGGTNTGELFF
TRBJ2-7,many,-,TRBV18,TGTGCCAGCTCACCACTTACCGGGGACGGGGAGCAGTACTTC,CASSPLTGDGEQYF
TRBJ1-4,many,TRBD1,TRBV2,TGTGCCAGCATACTAGGGGGACAGGGGTCGTCTGAAAAACTGTTTTTT,CASILGGQGSSEKLFF
TRBJ1-5,many,-,TRBV12-3/TRBV12-4,TGTGCCAGCAGCAAGGGCCTTTATAGCAATCAGCCCCAGCATTTT,CASSKGLYSNQPQHF
TRBJ2-2,few,TRBD2,TRBV24-1,TGTGCCACCAGTGACCGTAGCGGGGTCAACACCGGGGAGCTGTTTTTT,CATSDRSGVNTGELFF
TRBJ2-2,many,-,TRBV11-3,TGTGCCAGCAAGAGGAGTGTCGGGGGCCTGAACACCGGGGAGCTGTTTTTT,CASKRSVGGLNTGELFF
TRBJ2-7,many,-,TRBV2,TGTGCCAGCAGCCGAGAACAGGGTTACGAGCAGTACTTC,CASSREQGYEQYF
TRBJ2-1,few,-,TRBV9,TGTGCCAGCAGCGTAGCGGAGTGGGGTACAATGTATAATGAGCAGTTCTTC,CASSVAEWGTMYNEQFF
TRBJ2-7,many,-,TRBV18,TGTGCCAGCTCACCTTTGACAGGTAGCTCCTACGAGCAGTACTTC,CASSPLTGSSYEQYF
TRBJ1-4,-,-,TRBV20-1,TGCAGTGCCATAAACCGATGGGTAGGCGAAAAACTGTTTTTT,CSAINRWVGEKLFF
TRBJ1-3,-,-,TRBV19,TGTGCCAGTAGTATACGCGAAGGAAACACCATATATTTT,CASSIREGNTIYF
TRBJ2-7,-,TRBD2,TRBV10-2,TGCGCCAGCACCCTAGCGGGAGGTCGGTACGAGCAGTACTTC,CASTLAGGRYEQYF
TRBJ1-2,many,-,TRBV11-2,TGTGCCAGCAGCCCTTACCATATTAACTATGGCTACACCTTC,CASSPYHINYGYTF